This T cell receptor beta chain was captured in a study of spatial heterogeneity in lung cancer. Study-wide context: The donor population consisted of some 70 patients with untreated, early-stage non-small cell lung cancer. Those follow-up PBMC samples that were available underwent sequencing, at a median interval of about two years following resection. There were consistently more beta-chain sequences detected than alpha-chain sequences.

TCRdb reprocessed the 5' RACE reads with MiXCR, giving one entry per CDR3 protein. This repertoire shows tens of thousands of distinct CDR3 sequences, around 8.9% found once; its top ten account for less than 2%. Stated time point: blood at routine non-recurrence follow-up after resection. No cells were sorted before sequencing. The whole RNA sequenced was extracted from tumor, nontumor lung or frozen PBMC. This clonotype was observed many times. The clonotype originates from a female donor with early-stage non-small cell lung cancer. The sequencing here drew on PBMCs, taken at follow-up.

CDR3 DNA sequence: TGCAGTGCTGGCCCGGGACTAGCGGGAGAAACGGATGAGCAGTTCTTC. Translated, it gives CSAGPGLAGETDEQFF. The chain combines TRBV20-1 with TRBJ2-1; 14 nucleotides align to TRBD2. The germline V gene encodes CDR1 DFQATT and CDR2 SNEGSKA (reference sequence). The V and J ends lost 5 bases and 8 bases, in that order; junction bases with no gene match: 11. This CDR3 has 16 residues.